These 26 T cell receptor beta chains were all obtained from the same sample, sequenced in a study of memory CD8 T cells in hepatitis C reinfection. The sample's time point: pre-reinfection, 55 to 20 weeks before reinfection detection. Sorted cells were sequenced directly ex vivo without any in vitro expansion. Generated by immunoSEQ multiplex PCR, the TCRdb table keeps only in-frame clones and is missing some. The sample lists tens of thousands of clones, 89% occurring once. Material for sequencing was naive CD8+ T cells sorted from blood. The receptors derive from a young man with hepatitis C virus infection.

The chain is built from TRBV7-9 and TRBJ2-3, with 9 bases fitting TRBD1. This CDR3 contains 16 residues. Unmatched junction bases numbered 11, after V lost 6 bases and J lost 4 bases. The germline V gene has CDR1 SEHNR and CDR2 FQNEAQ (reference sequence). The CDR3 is CASRQTGGAYADTQYF. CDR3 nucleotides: TGTGCCAGCAGACAAACAGGGGGCGCGTATGCAGATACGCAGTATTTT. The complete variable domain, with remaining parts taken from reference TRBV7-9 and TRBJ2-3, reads DTGVSQNPRHKITKRGQNVTFRCDPISEHNRLYWYRQTLGQGPEFLTYFQNEAQLEKSRLLSDRFSAERPKGSFSTLEIQRTEQGDSAMYLCASRQTGGAYADTQYFGPGTRLTVL.

CDR3 in DNA: TGTGCCAGTAGTTTCCTTGCGGGAGGTAACAATGAGCAGTTCTTC. This codes for CASSFLAGGNNEQFF. The chain couples TRBV19 to TRBJ2-1, with TRBD2 matching 8 bases. Germline V lookup: CDR1 LNHDA, CDR2 SQIVND (reference sequence). This CDR3 is built from 15 residues. V shed 5 bases and J 5 bases; nucleotides not matched to a gene: 8.

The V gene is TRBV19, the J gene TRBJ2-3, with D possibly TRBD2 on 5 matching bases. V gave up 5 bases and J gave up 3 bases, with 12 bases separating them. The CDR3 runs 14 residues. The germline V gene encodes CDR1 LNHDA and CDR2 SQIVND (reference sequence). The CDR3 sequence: CASSWARGTDTQYF. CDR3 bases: TGTGCCAGTAGTTGGGCTAGAGGGACAGATACGCAGTATTTT.

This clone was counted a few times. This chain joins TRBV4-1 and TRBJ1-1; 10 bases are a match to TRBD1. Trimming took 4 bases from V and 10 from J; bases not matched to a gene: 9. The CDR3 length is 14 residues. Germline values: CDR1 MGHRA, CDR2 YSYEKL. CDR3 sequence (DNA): TGCGCCAGCAGCCCCCGACAGGGGGCCTATGGAGCTTTCTTT. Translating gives CASSPRQGAYGAFF.

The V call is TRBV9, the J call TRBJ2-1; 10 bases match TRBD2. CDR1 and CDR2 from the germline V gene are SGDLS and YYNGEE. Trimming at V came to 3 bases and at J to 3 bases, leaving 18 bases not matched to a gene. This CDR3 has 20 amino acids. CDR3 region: CASSGDPPSGSGRIYNEQFF. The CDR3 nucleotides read TGTGCCAGCAGCGGAGACCCCCCCAGCGGTAGCGGGAGGATCTACAATGAGCAGTTCTTC.

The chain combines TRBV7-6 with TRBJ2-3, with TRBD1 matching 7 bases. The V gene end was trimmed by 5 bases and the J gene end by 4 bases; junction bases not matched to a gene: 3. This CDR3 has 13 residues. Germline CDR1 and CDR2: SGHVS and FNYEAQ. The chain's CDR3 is CASSQTGADTQYF. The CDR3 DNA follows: TGTGCCAGCAGCCAAACAGGGGCAGATACGCAGTATTTT.

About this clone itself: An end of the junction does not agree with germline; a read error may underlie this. The CDR3: CASSPSIGHYEQYF. The CDR3 DNA sequence: TGTGCTAGCAGCCCCTCGATCGGACACTACGAGCAGTACTTC. The chain joins TRBV7-7 to TRBJ2-7; tentative D call: TRBD1 (5 bases). The CDR3 is 14 amino acids. Germline CDR1 is SSHAT and CDR2 is FNYEAQ (reference sequence).

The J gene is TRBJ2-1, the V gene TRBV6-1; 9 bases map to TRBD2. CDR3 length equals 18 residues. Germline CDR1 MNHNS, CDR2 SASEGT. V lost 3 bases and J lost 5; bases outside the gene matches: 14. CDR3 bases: TGTGCCAGCAGTGAGGAGCTAGCGGGGTGGGCTGTTCACAATGAGCAGTTCTTC. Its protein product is CASSEELAGWAVHNEQFF.

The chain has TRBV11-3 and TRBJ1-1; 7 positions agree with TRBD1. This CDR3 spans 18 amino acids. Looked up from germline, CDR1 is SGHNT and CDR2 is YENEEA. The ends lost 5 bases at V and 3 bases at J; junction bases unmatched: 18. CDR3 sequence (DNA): TGTGCCAGCAGCATCGGGAGGGGGCCCCCCAACTTCTACACTGAAGCTTTCTTT. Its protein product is CASSIGRGPPNFYTEAFF. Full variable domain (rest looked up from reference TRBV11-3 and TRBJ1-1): EAGVVQSPRYKIIEKKQPVAFWCNPISGHNTLYWYLQNLGQGPELLIRYENEEAVDDSQLPKDRFSAERLKGVDSTLKIQPAELGDSAVYLCASSIGRGPPNFYTEAFFGQGTRLTVV.

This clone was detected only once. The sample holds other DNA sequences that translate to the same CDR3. The chain's CDR3 is CASSRVRGLDQPQHF. CDR3 nucleotide sequence: TGCGCCAGCAGCCGGGTAAGGGGGCTTGATCAGCCCCAGCATTTT. The chain recombines TRBV4-1 with TRBJ1-5; 7 nucleotides agree with TRBD1. Germline V gene sequence: CDR1 MGHRA, CDR2 YSYEKL. With V trimmed by 4 bases and J by 5 bases, 8 bases remained unmatched. The CDR3 is 15 residues long.

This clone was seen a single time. CDR3 amino acids: CASREKGVWTEAFF. DNA of the CDR3: TGTGCCAGCAGAGAAAAGGGGGTCTGGACTGAAGCTTTCTTT. The rearrangement joins TRBV7-9 to TRBJ1-1; D may be TRBD1 (6 bases). The CDR3 totals 14 residues. The ends were cut back, 6 bases at V and 5 bases at J, with 16 bases in the middle. CDR1 and CDR2 from the germline V gene are SEHNR and FQNEAQ (reference sequence).

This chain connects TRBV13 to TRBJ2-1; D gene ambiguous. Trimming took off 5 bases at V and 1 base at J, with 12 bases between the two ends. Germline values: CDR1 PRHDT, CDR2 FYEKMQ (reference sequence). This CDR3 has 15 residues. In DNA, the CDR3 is TGTGCCAGCAGCCCAGCAGGAAGGTCCTACAATGAGCAGTTCTTC. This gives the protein CASSPAGRSYNEQFF.

CDR3 DNA: TGTGCCAGCAGCTTGGATTCTAGCGAGCAGTACTTC. It specifies CASSLDSSEQYF. This sequence joins TRBV5-5 and TRBJ2-7, with no clear D. Germline CDR1 and CDR2: SGHKS and YYEKEE (reference sequence). This CDR3 is built from 12 residues. Trimming removed 0 bases from V and 6 bases from J, with 7 bases in between.

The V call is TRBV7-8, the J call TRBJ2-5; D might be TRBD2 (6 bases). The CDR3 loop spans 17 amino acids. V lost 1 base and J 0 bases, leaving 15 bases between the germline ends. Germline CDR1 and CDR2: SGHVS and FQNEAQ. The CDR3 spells CASSLGVGLLYQETQYF. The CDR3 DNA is TGTGCCAGCAGCTTAGGGGTGGGACTCTTGTACCAAGAGACCCAGTACTTC.

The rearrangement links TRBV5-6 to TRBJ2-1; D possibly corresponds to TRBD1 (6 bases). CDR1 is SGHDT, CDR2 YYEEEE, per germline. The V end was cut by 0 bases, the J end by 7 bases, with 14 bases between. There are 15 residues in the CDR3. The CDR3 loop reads CASSLGFGGGNEQFF. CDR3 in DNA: TGTGCCAGCAGCTTGGGTTTTGGGGGCGGGAATGAGCAGTTCTTC.

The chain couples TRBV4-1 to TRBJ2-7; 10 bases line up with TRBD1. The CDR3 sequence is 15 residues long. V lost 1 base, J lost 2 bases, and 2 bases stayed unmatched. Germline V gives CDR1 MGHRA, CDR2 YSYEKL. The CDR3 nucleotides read TGCGCCAGCAGCCAAGGGGGACAGGGGCCCTACGAGCAGTACTTC. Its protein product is CASSQGGQGPYEQYF.

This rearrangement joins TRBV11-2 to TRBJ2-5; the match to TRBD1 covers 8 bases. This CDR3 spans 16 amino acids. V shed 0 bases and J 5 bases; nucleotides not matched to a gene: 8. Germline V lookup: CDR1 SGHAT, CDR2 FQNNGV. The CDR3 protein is CASSLDNQGAGETQYF. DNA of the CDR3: TGTGCCAGCAGCTTAGACAATCAGGGGGCCGGTGAGACCCAGTACTTC. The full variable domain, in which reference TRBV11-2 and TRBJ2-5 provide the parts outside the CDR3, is EAGVAQSPRYKIIEKRQSVAFWCNPISGHATLYWYQQILGQGPKLLIQFQNNGVVDDSQLPKDRFSAERLKGVDSTLKIQPAKLEDSAVYLCASSLDNQGAGETQYFGPGTRLLVL.

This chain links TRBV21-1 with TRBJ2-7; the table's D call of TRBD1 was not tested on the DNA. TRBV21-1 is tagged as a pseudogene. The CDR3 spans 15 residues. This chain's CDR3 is CASSSGTGFSYEQYF. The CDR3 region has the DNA TGTGCCAGCAGCAGCGGGACAGGGTTCTCCTACGAGCAGTACTTC.

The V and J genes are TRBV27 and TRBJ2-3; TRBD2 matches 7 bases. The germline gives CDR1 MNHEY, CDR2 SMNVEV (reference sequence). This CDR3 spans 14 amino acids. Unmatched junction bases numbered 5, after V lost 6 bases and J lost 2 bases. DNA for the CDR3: TGTGCCAGCAGCCTAGCGGATAACACAGATACGCAGTATTTT. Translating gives CASSLADNTDTQYF.

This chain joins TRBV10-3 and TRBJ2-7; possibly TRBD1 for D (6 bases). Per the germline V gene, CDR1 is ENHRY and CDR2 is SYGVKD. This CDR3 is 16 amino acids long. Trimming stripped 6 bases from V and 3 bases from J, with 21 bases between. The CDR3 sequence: CAIRIDLAGENYEQYF. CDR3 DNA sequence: TGTGCCATCAGGATAGATTTGGCAGGGGAGAACTACGAGCAGTACTTC.

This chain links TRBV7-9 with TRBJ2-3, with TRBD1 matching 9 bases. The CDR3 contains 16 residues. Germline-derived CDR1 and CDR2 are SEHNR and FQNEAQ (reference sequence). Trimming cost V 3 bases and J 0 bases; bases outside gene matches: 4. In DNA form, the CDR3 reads TGTGCCAGCAGCTTTGGGACAGGGTATAGCACAGATACGCAGTATTTT. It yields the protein CASSFGTGYSTDTQYF.

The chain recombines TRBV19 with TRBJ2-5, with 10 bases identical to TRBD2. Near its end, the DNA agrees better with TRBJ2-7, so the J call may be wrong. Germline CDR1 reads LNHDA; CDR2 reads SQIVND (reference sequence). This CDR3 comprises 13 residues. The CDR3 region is CASGPSGSLEQYF. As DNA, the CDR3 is TGTGCCAGTGGCCCTAGCGGGAGTCTCGAGCAGTACTTC.

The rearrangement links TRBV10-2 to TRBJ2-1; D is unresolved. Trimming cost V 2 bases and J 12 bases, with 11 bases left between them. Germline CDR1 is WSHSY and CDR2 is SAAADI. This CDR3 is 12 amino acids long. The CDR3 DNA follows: TGCGCCAGCAGTGAGGAGAGCGCCTTGCAGTTCTTC. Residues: CASSEESALQFF.

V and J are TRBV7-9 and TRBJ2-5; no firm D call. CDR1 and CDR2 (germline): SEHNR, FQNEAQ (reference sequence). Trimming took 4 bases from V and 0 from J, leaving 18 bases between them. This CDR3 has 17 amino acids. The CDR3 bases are TGTGCCAGCAGCTCAATCGGCAGTCAGGTGTACCAAGAGACCCAGTACTTC. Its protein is CASSSIGSQVYQETQYF.

This CDR3 reads CASSQERVSVTDTQYF. In DNA form, the CDR3 reads TGCGCCAGCAGCCAAGAGAGGGTTAGCGTCACAGATACGCAGTATTTT. The rearrangement links TRBV4-3 to TRBJ2-3; D perhaps matches TRBD2 (5 bases). Germline CDR1 and CDR2: LGHNA and YSLEER. V was clipped by 0 bases and J by 2 bases, with 12 bases between them. This CDR3 is built from 16 residues.

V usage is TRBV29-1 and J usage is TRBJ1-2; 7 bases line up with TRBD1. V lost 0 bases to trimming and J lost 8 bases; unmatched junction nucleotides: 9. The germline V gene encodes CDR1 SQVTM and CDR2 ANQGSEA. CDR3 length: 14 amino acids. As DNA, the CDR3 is TGCAGCGTTGAAGACCCCGAACAGGGGTCGGGCTACACCTTC. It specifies CSVEDPEQGSGYTF.